This T cell receptor (beta chain) was profiled in a study of T cell responses to AZD1222 COVID-19 vaccine. Study-wide results and caveats: An increase in Spike-specific TCR breadth and depth was observed after two AZD1222 doses. Donors were chiefly white British, with a greater number of females, and clonal diversity was perhaps underestimated.

Clones were sequenced by immunoSEQ multiplex PCR, and TCRdb holds only the in-frame ones, with some missing. Of roughly 70,000 clones in the sample, about 88% were seen once. Germline V gene lookup returns CDR1 SNHLY and CDR2 FYNNEI. This CDR3 contains 11 residues. Trimming removed 11 bases at V and 9 bases at J, with 16 bases between. As for this clone: The antigen remains undetermined.

The sample here was peripheral blood, taken 28 days after the second dose of the MenACWY control vaccine. The TCR was taken from an adult who received the MenACWY meningococcal vaccine as a control. The chain joins TRBV2 to TRBJ1-1; D uncertain. Written as DNA, the CDR3 is TGTGCCTCGAGCCCCGCTGTCCAAGCTTTCTTT. It yields the protein CASSPAVQAFF.